This T cell receptor beta chain was obtained from a study of shared clonotypes between healthy human individuals. In its sample, this clone was seen once. Its antigen is unknown. The assay was immunoSEQ multiplex PCR, and TCRdb's table has in-frame clones only and misses some. The sample records roughly 2.5 million clones, roughly 92% being singletons. J gave up 4 bases and V 0 bases, and 8 bases lay outside the gene matches. This CDR3 is 17 amino acids long. Germline V lookup: CDR1 GTSNPN, CDR2 SVGIG (reference sequence). Study-level results: Lower generation probabilities were found for non-shared clonotypes than for those shared by all four donors. Generally, naive subsets (rather than memory subsets) showed larger estimated richness. Inspection by rarefaction showed sorted-subset sequencing to be incomplete despite large depth. Of the naive CD4 clonotypes, roughly 5.5% were shared across a handful of donors.

This clonotype was obtained from a man aged 18 to 29 in good health. The chain uses TRBV30 and TRBJ2-5, with 13 positions matching TRBD2. Sequencing used naive CD4+ T cells sorted from blood. Subset here: CD45RA+ positively selected. The CDR3 sequence is CAWSVRTSGRVRETQYF. CDR3 bases: TGTGCCTGGAGTGTACGAACTAGCGGGAGGGTTCGAGAGACCCAGTACTTC.